This TCR beta chain was recovered during a study of blood T cell repertoires in COVID-19. CDR3 length: 12 residues. Germline V gene data show CDR1 as SGHDT and CDR2 as YYEEEE. Trimming stripped 4 bases from V and 8 bases from J, with 12 bases between. The table came from immunoSEQ multiplex PCR; TCRdb's copy has only in-frame clones and leaves some out. The sample has about 160,000 clones; roughly 80% are singletons. This clonotype originated in a woman in her 40s with COVID-19, enrolled during active disease. The sequenced material came from peripheral blood. V usage is TRBV5-6 and J usage is TRBJ1-1; perhaps TRBD1 as D (6 bases). The CDR3 is CASSHRVLEAFF. Here the CDR3 DNA reads TGTGCCAGCAGCCACAGGGTCTTGGAAGCTTTCTTT.